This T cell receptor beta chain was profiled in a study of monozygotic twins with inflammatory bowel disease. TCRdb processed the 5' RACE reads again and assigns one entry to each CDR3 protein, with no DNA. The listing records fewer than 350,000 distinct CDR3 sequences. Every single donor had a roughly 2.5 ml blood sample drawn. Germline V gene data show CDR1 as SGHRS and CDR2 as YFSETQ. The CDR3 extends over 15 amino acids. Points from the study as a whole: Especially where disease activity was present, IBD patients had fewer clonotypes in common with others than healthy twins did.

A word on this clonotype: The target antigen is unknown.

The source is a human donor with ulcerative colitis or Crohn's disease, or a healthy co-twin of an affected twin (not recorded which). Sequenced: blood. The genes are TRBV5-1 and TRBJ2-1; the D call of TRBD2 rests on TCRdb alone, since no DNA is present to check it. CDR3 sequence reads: CASSLSTGGPNEQFF.